The 17 T cell receptor beta chains given below trace back to one sample, sequenced in a study of blood T cell repertoires in COVID-19. Some clones are missing from TCRdb's copy, which holds only in-frame ones; the method was immunoSEQ multiplex PCR. The top ten clones hold around 10% of a sample with about 20,000 clones, 88% of them seen once. Sequencing was performed on peripheral blood. These receptor sequences come from a human donor in a cohort sampled during active COVID-19.

J is TRBJ1-1 and V is TRBV3-1 (or the pseudogene TRBV3-2), with TRBD1 matching over 7 bases. This CDR3 is 14 amino acids long. Germline V gene sequence: CDR1 LGHDT, CDR2 YNNKEL (reference sequence). Trimming took 4 bases from V and 4 from J; bases not matched to a gene: 6. The CDR3 sequence is CASSPRQGPTEAFF. The CDR3 bases are TGTGCCAGCAGCCCTAGACAGGGTCCCACTGAAGCTTTCTTT.

The chain combines TRBV4-2 with TRBJ2-1; 7 nucleotides align to TRBD2. CDR3 length: 18 residues. The V gene end was trimmed by 3 bases and the J gene end by 0 bases; junction bases not matched to a gene: 11. The germline CDR1 and CDR2 sequences are LGHNA and YNFKEQ. The CDR3 coding sequence is TGTGCCAGCAGCCACTTCGGGGACTACTCGGGCTCCTACAATGAGCAGTTCTTC. Translation: CASSHFGDYSGSYNEQFF.

The rearrangement joins TRBV5-6 to TRBJ1-1, with TRBD1 identical over 8 bases. The V gene's germline CDR1 is SGHDT and CDR2 YYEEEE. The length of the CDR3 is 14 residues. V shed 2 bases, J shed 2 bases, and the junction held 2 bases outside the gene matches. The CDR3 sequence: CASSFRGLNTEAFF. CDR3 in DNA: TGTGCCAGCAGCTTCAGGGGGCTAAACACTGAAGCTTTCTTT.

J is TRBJ1-2 and V is TRBV5-1; 10 positions agree with TRBD1. The CDR3 covers 15 residues. Looked up from germline, CDR1 is SGHRS and CDR2 is YFSETQ. V trimming: 4 bases; J trimming: 5 bases; junction bases outside the gene matches: 8. DNA for the CDR3: TGCGCCAGCAGCCCTAGACAGGGGGCCGAATATGGCTACACCTTC. It translates to CASSPRQGAEYGYTF.

The count of this clone is one. The chain is built from TRBV29-1 and TRBJ1-1, with 9 bases identical to TRBD1. This CDR3 is built from 14 residues. V lost 6 bases and J lost 5; bases outside the gene matches: 10. Germline CDR1 SQVTM, CDR2 ANQGSEA. Here the CDR3 DNA reads TGCAGCGTGCTAAGGGAGGGACAGGGTACTGAAGCTTTCTTT. Translating it yields CSVLREGQGTEAFF.

The gene calls are TRBV19 and TRBJ2-2, with D possibly TRBD1 on 6 matching bases. With 3 bases removed from V and 6 bases from J, the gap between germline ends came to 17 bases. Germline lookup yields CDR1 LNHDA and CDR2 SQIVND (reference sequence). The CDR3 is made up of 16 amino acids. Written as DNA, the CDR3 is TGTGCCAGTAGTATCTGGGGGCAGGGTAGACCCGGGGAGCTGTTTTTT. Residues: CASSIWGQGRPGELFF.

This rearrangement joins TRBV7-8 to TRBJ2-1, with TRBD2 matching over 10 bases. The germline V gene encodes CDR1 SGHVS and CDR2 FQNEAQ. Losses at the gene ends were 4 bases for V and 9 bases for J; bases not matched to a gene: 15. This CDR3 has 17 residues. The CDR3 DNA follows: TGTGCCAGCAGCTCCCCCAAGAGCGGGGGGGTGAGAGGTGAGCAGTTCTTC. Translated: CASSSPKSGGVRGEQFF.

This chain uses TRBV27 with TRBJ1-1, with D tentatively TRBD1 (6 bases). V lost 5 bases and J 4 bases, leaving 23 bases between the germline ends. The CDR3 covers 17 residues. Germline-derived CDR1 and CDR2 are MNHEY and SMNVEV (reference sequence). The CDR3 reads CASSTPRTAMASTEAFF. CDR3 in DNA: TGTGCCAGCAGTACTCCCCGGACAGCGATGGCGAGCACTGAAGCTTTCTTT.

The rearrangement uses TRBV9 and TRBJ2-7, with TRBD1 matching 8 bases. The CDR3 is 15 residues long. V trimming: 0 bases; J trimming: 2 bases; junction bases outside the gene matches: 4. Germline assignment: CDR1 SGDLS and CDR2 YYNGEE. In nucleotides, the CDR3 is TGTGCCAGCAGCGTAGTGCGGGACAGGCCCTACGAGCAGTACTTC. This sequence encodes CASSVVRDRPYEQYF.

This clone was detected once. The chain uses TRBV9 and TRBJ2-1; tentatively, D is TRBD2 (6 bases). Germline lookup yields CDR1 SGDLS and CDR2 YYNGEE. The V end lost 4 bases, the J end lost 7 bases, and 18 bases lay between the germline ends. This CDR3 comprises 15 residues. In DNA form, the CDR3 reads TGTGCCAGCAGCTCAACGACGGGGCGGGGTAATGAGCAGTTCTTC. Translation: CASSSTTGRGNEQFF.

V is TRBV6-1 and J is TRBJ2-3; 8 positions agree with TRBD2. V lost 0 bases and J lost 2; bases outside the gene matches: 4. The CDR3 is 16 amino acids. Per germline, CDR1 MNHNS and CDR2 SASEGT. The CDR3 reads CASSEAVAGNTDTQYF. CDR3 bases: TGTGCCAGCAGTGAAGCGGTAGCGGGGAACACAGATACGCAGTATTTT.

This clone has just one count. The chain has TRBV2 and TRBJ1-2; TRBD1 is a possible D gene (6 bases). This CDR3 region has 14 residues. The V end lost 2 bases, the J end lost 3 bases, and 10 bases lay between the germline ends. CDR1 is SNHLY and CDR2 is FYNNEI in the germline V gene. The DNA for the CDR3 is TGTGCCAGCAGTGAACAGGGGCGGGACTATGGCTACACCTTC. This encodes CASSEQGRDYGYTF. Together with reference TRBV2 and TRBJ1-2, the CDR3 gives the full variable domain: EPEVTQTPSHQVTQMGQEVILRCVPISNHLYFYWYRQILGQKVEFLVSFYNNEISEKSEIFDDQFSVERPDGSNFTLKIRSTKLEDSAMYFCASSEQGRDYGYTFGSGTRLTVV.

V usage is TRBV11-1 and J usage is TRBJ2-1; TRBD2 might be the D (5 bases). V lost 1 base, J lost 1 base, and 8 bases lay in between. CDR3 length equals 15 residues. The germline CDR1 and CDR2 sequences are SGHAT and FQDESV (reference sequence). DNA of the CDR3: TGTGCCAGCAGCTTAGTTCCGGGATCCTACAATGAGCAGTTCTTC. It specifies CASSLVPGSYNEQFF.

V usage is TRBV9 and J usage is TRBJ1-2; no definite D call. V was shortened by 4 bases and J by 3 bases, with 10 bases between the two germline ends. Germline CDR1 reads SGDLS; CDR2 reads YYNGEE. The CDR3 extends over 13 amino acids. This CDR3 reads CASSFGSDYGYTF. CDR3 bases: TGTGCCAGCAGCTTCGGGTCCGACTATGGCTACACCTTC.

This rearrangement joins TRBV19 to TRBJ2-5, with 9 positions matching TRBD2. Per the germline V gene, CDR1 is LNHDA and CDR2 is SQIVND (reference sequence). V trimming: 1 base; J trimming: 5 bases; junction bases outside the gene matches: 5. CDR3 length: 15 amino acids. CDR3 protein: CASSIGGGAGETQYF. DNA for the CDR3: TGTGCCAGTAGTATAGGCGGGGGGGCGGGTGAGACCCAGTACTTC. The complete variable domain, with remaining parts taken from reference TRBV19 and TRBJ2-5, reads DGGITQSPKYLFRKEGQNVTLSCEQNLNHDAMYWYRQDPGQGLRLIYYSQIVNDFQKGDIAEGYSVSREKKESFPLTVTSAQKNPTAFYLCASSIGGGAGETQYFGPGTRLLVL.

The chain has TRBV19 and TRBJ1-1; the D gene is possibly TRBD1 (6 bases). Trimming took 8 bases from V and 7 from J, leaving 20 bases between them. Germline assignment: CDR1 LNHDA and CDR2 SQIVND (reference sequence). The CDR3 is 14 residues long. The DNA for the CDR3 is TGTGCCAGTTCACAGGGTCTGAAAAAGAATGAAGCTTTCTTT. Translation gives CASSQGLKKNEAFF.

The chain is built from TRBV30 and TRBJ2-7, with a weak D call TRBD1 (6 bases). The V end was cut by 0 bases, the J end by 6 bases, with 9 bases between. The CDR3 extends over 12 amino acids. Germline CDR1 GTSNPN, CDR2 SVGIG (reference sequence). CDR3 protein: CAWSVSGAEQYF. CDR3 DNA sequence: TGTGCCTGGAGTGTTTCAGGGGCCGAGCAGTACTTC.